This T cell receptor (beta chain) appears in the sequencing data of a study of cytomegalovirus exposure and HLA in healthy donors. The PCR used 60 Vbeta and 13 Jbeta primers. Assay: immunoSEQ multiplex PCR; the TCRdb copy retains only in-frame clones and omits some. In the table there are under 200,000 clones, more than 9.5% of which are singletons. Germline V gene lookup returns CDR1 DFQATT and CDR2 SNEGSKA (reference sequence). The CDR3 contains 11 residues. V shed 5 bases and J shed 8 bases, with 12 bases lying between them. The clonotype comes from a man in his fifties or sixties in good health and CMV-seropositive. The chain employs TRBV20-1 and TRBJ1-1; a weak D match, TRBD1 (6 bases). The sequenced sample was PBMCs. CDR3 region: CSALGALEAFF. The CDR3 nucleotides are TGCAGTGCTCTGGGGGCCCTCGAAGCTTTCTTT.